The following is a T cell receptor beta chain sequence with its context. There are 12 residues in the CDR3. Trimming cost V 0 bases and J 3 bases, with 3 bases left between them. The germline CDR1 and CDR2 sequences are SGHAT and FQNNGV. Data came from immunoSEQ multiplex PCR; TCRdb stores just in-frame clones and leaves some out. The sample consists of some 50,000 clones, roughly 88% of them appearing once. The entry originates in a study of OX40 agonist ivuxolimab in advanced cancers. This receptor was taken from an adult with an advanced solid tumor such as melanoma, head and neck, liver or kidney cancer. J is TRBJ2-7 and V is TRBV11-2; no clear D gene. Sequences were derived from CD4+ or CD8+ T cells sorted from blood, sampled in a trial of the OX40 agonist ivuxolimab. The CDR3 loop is CASSLDSYEQYF. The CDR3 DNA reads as TGTGCCAGCAGCTTAGATAGCTACGAGCAGTACTTC.